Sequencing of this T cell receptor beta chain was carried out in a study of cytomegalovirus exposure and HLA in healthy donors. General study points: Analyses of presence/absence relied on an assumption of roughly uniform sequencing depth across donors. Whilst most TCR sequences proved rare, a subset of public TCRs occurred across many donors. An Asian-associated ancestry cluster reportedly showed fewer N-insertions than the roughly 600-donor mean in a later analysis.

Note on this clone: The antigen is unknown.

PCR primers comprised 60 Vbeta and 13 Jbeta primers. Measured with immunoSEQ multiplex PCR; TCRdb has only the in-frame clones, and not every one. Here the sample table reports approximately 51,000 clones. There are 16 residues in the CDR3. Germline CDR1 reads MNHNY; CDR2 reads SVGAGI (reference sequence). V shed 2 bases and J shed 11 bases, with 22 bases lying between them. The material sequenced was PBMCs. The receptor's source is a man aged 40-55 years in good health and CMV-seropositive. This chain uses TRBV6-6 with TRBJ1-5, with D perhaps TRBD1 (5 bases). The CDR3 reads CASSYPIGQGGMSQHF. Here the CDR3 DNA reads TGTGCCAGCAGTTACCCAATAGGGCAGGGAGGAATGTCCCAGCATTTT.